These 14 T cell receptor beta chains were all obtained from the same sample, sequenced in a study of blood T cell repertoires in COVID-19. Generated by immunoSEQ multiplex PCR, the TCRdb table keeps only in-frame clones and is missing some. The sample lists 150,000 to 200,000 clones; roughly 83% were seen once. Sequencing was done on a sample of peripheral blood. These receptors all come from a woman aged 35 to 49 with COVID-19, enrolled during active disease.

The gene calls are TRBV7-9 and TRBJ2-5; D gene unclear. Germline values: CDR1 SEHNR, CDR2 FQNEAQ (reference sequence). Trimming took off 1 base at V and 5 bases at J, with 8 bases between the two ends. The CDR3 extends over 13 amino acids. CDR3 DNA sequence: TGTGCCAGCAGCTTAGGTAGCCGGGAGACCCAGTACTTC. Translating gives CASSLGSRETQYF.

The chain recombines TRBV13 with TRBJ1-2, with 7 bases matching TRBD1. After removal of 6 bases from V and 3 bases from J, the junction contained 4 bases not matched to a gene. The CDR3 has 13 residues. The germline V gene encodes CDR1 PRHDT and CDR2 FYEKMQ (reference sequence). This CDR3 reads CASRTGSDYGYTF. The CDR3 region has the DNA TGTGCCAGCAGGACAGGGTCGGACTATGGCTACACCTTC. The entire variable domain, with the rest obtained from reference TRBV13 and TRBJ1-2, is as follows: AAGVIQSPRHLIKEKRETATLKCYPIPRHDTVYWYQQGPGQDPQFLISFYEKMQSDKGSIPDRFSAQQFSDYHSELNMSSLELGDSALYFCASRTGSDYGYTFGSGTRLTVV.

The sample holds a few counts of this clone. The CDR3 nucleotides read TGTGCCAGCAGCCAAGGGGGGGACACAGATACGCAGTATTTT. The encoded protein is CASSQGGDTDTQYF. The chain employs TRBV3-1 (or the pseudogene TRBV3-2) and TRBJ2-3; D is perhaps TRBD2 (6 bases). The CDR3 consists of 14 residues. In germline, CDR1 is LGHDT, CDR2 YNNKEL (reference sequence). The V end was cut by 1 base, the J end by 2 bases, with 7 bases between.

This chain links TRBV2 with TRBJ2-1, with 13 bases identical to TRBD2. The germline gives CDR1 SNHLY, CDR2 FYNNEI. This CDR3 contains 15 residues. The trim removed 7 bases at V and 4 bases at J, leaving 4 bases unmatched. The CDR3 region is CASTVTSGGYNEQFF. In DNA form, the CDR3 reads TGTGCCAGCACAGTGACTAGCGGGGGGTACAATGAGCAGTTCTTC.

This clone has only one observation. V usage is TRBV5-1 and J usage is TRBJ1-2; no clear D gene. Trimming pared 0 bases from V and 4 bases from J, leaving 10 bases between. The CDR3 loop spans 14 amino acids. Germline V gene sequence: CDR1 SGHRS, CDR2 YFSETQ. CDR3 sequence reads: CASSLVEPLYGYTF. DNA for the CDR3: TGCGCCAGCAGCTTGGTGGAGCCCCTCTATGGCTACACCTTC.

The gene calls are TRBV6-1 and TRBJ2-5; perhaps TRBD2 as D (6 bases). This CDR3 region has 14 residues. Germline V CDR1 and CDR2: MNHNS, SASEGT. The V end was cut by 1 base, the J end by 0 bases, with 6 bases between. This CDR3 reads CASSEGTNQETQYF. CDR3 sequence (DNA): TGTGCCAGCAGTGAAGGGACTAACCAAGAGACCCAGTACTTC.

This chain uses TRBV27 with TRBJ1-5; 9 nucleotides match TRBD1. The CDR3 runs to 15 residues. With 2 bases clipped from V and 12 bases from J, the junction kept 11 bases outside the gene matches. Germline loops: CDR1 MNHEY, CDR2 SMNVEV (reference sequence). CDR3 sequence reads: CASSLGTGGASFQHF. CDR3 DNA: TGTGCCAGCAGTTTAGGTACAGGGGGCGCGTCGTTCCAGCATTTT.

This chain uses TRBV10-3 with TRBJ1-2, with 7 bases that match TRBD1. V trimming: 5 bases; J trimming: 4 bases; junction bases outside the gene matches: 7. Germline CDR1 reads ENHRY; CDR2 reads SYGVKD. There are 14 residues in the CDR3. CDR3 sequence: CAISSDREVYGYTF. The DNA for the CDR3 is TGTGCCATCAGTTCCGACAGGGAAGTCTATGGCTACACCTTC.

The rearrangement links TRBV18 to TRBJ1-3; no clear D gene. CDR1 is KGHSH, CDR2 LQKENI, per germline. V lost 0 bases and J lost 3, with 9 bases in between. CDR3 length equals 15 residues. For the CDR3, the DNA is TGTGCCAGCTCACCACCGACCTGGAGTGGAAACACCATATATTTT. Translated: CASSPPTWSGNTIYF.

The V call is TRBV7-2, the J call TRBJ2-3, with TRBD1 identical over 10 bases. V gave up 5 bases and J gave up 11 bases; unmatched junction bases: 10. CDR3 length: 14 residues. Per germline, CDR1 SGHTA and CDR2 FQGNSA. In nucleotides, the CDR3 is TGTGCCAGCAGCCGGGACAGGGGCACTACAATGCAGTATTTT. It is translated as CASSRDRGTTMQYF.

This clone was counted a single time. This sequence joins TRBV5-4 and TRBJ2-5; 7 positions match TRBD1. Germline loops: CDR1 SGHNT, CDR2 YYREEE (reference sequence). This CDR3 has 14 residues. The ends lost 4 bases at V and 4 bases at J; junction bases unmatched: 7. The CDR3 loop reads CASSPGGVGETQYF. The CDR3 coding sequence is TGTGCCAGCAGCCCAGGGGGAGTTGGAGAGACCCAGTACTTC.

The chain employs TRBV2 and TRBJ1-2, with 9 bases identical to TRBD1. The germline V gene has CDR1 SNHLY and CDR2 FYNNEI. V dropped 3 bases and J dropped 4; count of bases not matched to a gene: 3. The CDR3 extends over 14 amino acids. DNA of the CDR3: TGTGCCAGCAGTGACACGGGACAGGGCTATGGCTACACCTTC. Amino acids: CASSDTGQGYGYTF.

The V and J genes are TRBV9 and TRBJ2-7, with 8 nucleotides matching TRBD2. The CDR3 is 15 amino acids. In germline, CDR1 is SGDLS, CDR2 YYNGEE. Trimming removed 2 bases from V and 2 bases from J; junction bases left unmatched: 6. The CDR3 loop reads CASSVSGGGPYEQYF. The DNA for the CDR3 is TGTGCCAGCAGCGTTTCCGGGGGGGGCCCCTACGAGCAGTACTTC.

This clone appeared a few times. V and J are TRBV19 and TRBJ2-1, with 14 bases aligning to TRBD2. CDR3 length: 16 residues. Per the germline V gene, CDR1 is LNHDA and CDR2 is SQIVND (reference sequence). V shed 6 bases and J 8 bases; nucleotides not matched to a gene: 9. The CDR3 loop is CASRGLAGASSDEQFF. For the CDR3, the DNA is TGTGCCAGTAGGGGACTAGCGGGGGCCTCGAGCGATGAGCAGTTCTTC.